These 16 T cell receptor beta chains were all obtained from the same sample, sequenced in a study of blood T cell repertoires in COVID-19. Here immunoSEQ multiplex PCR was the method, and the copy in TCRdb shows in-frame clones only, minus some. The table shows 150,000 to 200,000 clones, with 80% to 90% occurring only once. Sequencing was performed on peripheral blood. These receptor sequences come from a man younger than 35 who had recovered from COVID-19.

The chain links TRBV5-5 to TRBJ1-6; possibly TRBD1 for D (5 bases). Trimming removed 4 bases at V and 2 bases at J, with 13 bases between. The CDR3 is 16 amino acids. CDR1 and CDR2 (germline): SGHKS, YYEKEE (reference sequence). CDR3 protein: CASSRREVAYNSPLHF. In DNA, the CDR3 is TGTGCCAGCAGCCGCAGGGAAGTCGCCTATAATTCACCCCTCCACTTT.

This chain links TRBV3-1 (or the pseudogene TRBV3-2) with TRBJ1-1, with TRBD1 matching 7 bases. CDR1 is LGHDT, CDR2 YNNKEL, per germline (reference sequence). The J segment lost 10 bases and the V segment lost 2 bases, leaving 7 bases of the junction unmatched. The length of the CDR3 is 13 residues. This CDR3 is CASSQTGVDAAFF. Written as DNA, the CDR3 is TGTGCCAGCAGCCAAACAGGGGTTGATGCAGCTTTCTTT.

The V call is TRBV28, the J call TRBJ2-7; 7 bases fit TRBD1. Germline values: CDR1 MDHEN, CDR2 SYDVKM. The CDR3 loop spans 14 amino acids. Trimming removed 6 bases from V and 2 bases from J; junction bases left unmatched: 7. CDR3 amino acids: CASSYLGQAYEQYF. The CDR3 bases are TGTGCCAGCAGCTATCTAGGACAGGCCTACGAGCAGTACTTC.

This rearrangement joins TRBV6-2 or TRBV6-3 to TRBJ2-1, with D unresolved. Trimming removed 2 bases from V and 3 bases from J, with 17 bases in between. CDR3 length: 17 residues. Germline values: CDR1 MNHEY, CDR2 SVGEGT. The CDR3 coding sequence is TGTGCCAGCAGTTACAGCCCTACGCTAGACCGCTACAATGAGCAGTTCTTC. Its protein is CASSYSPTLDRYNEQFF.

The V call is TRBV3-1 (or the pseudogene TRBV3-2), the J call TRBJ2-1; 8 bases agree with TRBD2. The CDR3 extends over 15 amino acids. The V gene end was trimmed by 1 base and the J gene end by 4 bases; junction bases not matched to a gene: 3. CDR1 and CDR2 from the germline V gene are LGHDT and YNNKEL (reference sequence). The CDR3 region has the DNA TGTGCCAGCAGCCAAGCGGGAGGGCAGTACAATGAGCAGTTCTTC. This sequence encodes CASSQAGGQYNEQFF.

The chain is built from TRBV29-1 and TRBJ2-5, with D possibly being TRBD2 (7 bases). The CDR3 consists of 13 residues. CDR1 and CDR2 from the germline V gene are SQVTM and ANQGSEA. V gave up 8 bases and J gave up 4 bases, with 17 bases separating them. DNA of the CDR3: TGCAGCACCCGGGGAGGGGGGGGAGAGACCCAGTACTTC. Its translation: CSTRGGGGETQYF.

This chain connects TRBV7-9 to TRBJ2-1, with 7 bases matching TRBD2. Unmatched junction bases numbered 16, after V lost 8 bases and J lost 9 bases. CDR3 length equals 15 residues. CDR1 is SEHNR, CDR2 FQNEAQ, per germline (reference sequence). CDR3 sequence: CASLWGGGTYSEQFF. The CDR3 coding sequence is TGTGCCAGCCTTTGGGGGGGAGGAACGTATTCTGAGCAGTTCTTC.

The chain is built from TRBV6-2 or TRBV6-3 and TRBJ1-1; unclear D gene. V was shortened by 2 bases and J by 1 base, with 8 bases between the two germline ends. The CDR3 is 14 residues long. Germline V gene data show CDR1 as MNHEY and CDR2 as SVGEGT. DNA for the CDR3: TGTGCCAGCAGTTACGTACAGACGAACACTGAAGCTTTCTTT. It translates to CASSYVQTNTEAFF.

This clone was detected a few times. V and J are TRBV7-7 and TRBJ2-1; 9 positions match TRBD2. CDR1 is SSHAT and CDR2 is FNYEAQ in the germline V gene (reference sequence). The CDR3 is made up of 13 amino acids. J was trimmed by 0 bases and V by 11 bases; bases with no gene match: 2. The CDR3, as DNA: TGTGCCGTTAGCGGGGGCTCCTACAATGAGCAGTTCTTC. This translates into CAVSGGSYNEQFF.

The gene calls are TRBV14 and TRBJ2-2; no firm D call. V lost 3 bases, J lost 5 bases, and 10 bases lay in between. CDR3 length: 14 amino acids. Germline loops: CDR1 SGHDN, CDR2 FVKESK. The CDR3 here is CASSQASRTGELFF. In DNA, the CDR3 is TGTGCCAGCAGCCAGGCAAGCAGGACCGGGGAGCTGTTTTTT.

The chain uses TRBV18 and TRBJ1-2; 8 bases are a match to TRBD1. V dropped 3 bases and J dropped 4; count of bases not matched to a gene: 4. The CDR3 totals 14 residues. Germline lookup yields CDR1 KGHSH and CDR2 LQKENI. The CDR3 reads CASSPGQDSYGYTF. CDR3 DNA: TGTGCCAGCTCACCGGGACAGGACTCCTATGGCTACACCTTC.

The rearrangement joins TRBV5-1 to TRBJ1-2; 7 nucleotides align to TRBD1. Germline V gene lookup returns CDR1 SGHRS and CDR2 YFSETQ. The V and J ends lost 2 bases and 2 bases, in that order; junction bases with no gene match: 3. The CDR3 sequence is 14 residues long. The CDR3 loop is CASSLGGQNYGYTF. CDR3 DNA: TGCGCCAGCAGCTTAGGGGGACAGAACTATGGCTACACCTTC.

This chain connects TRBV18 to TRBJ2-2; TRBD2 matches 7 bases. There are 15 residues in the CDR3. After removal of 3 bases from V and 6 bases from J, the junction contained 7 bases not matched to a gene. Germline V gives CDR1 KGHSH, CDR2 LQKENI. The chain's CDR3 is CASSPGLLKAGELFF. The CDR3 DNA sequence: TGTGCCAGCTCACCGGGACTACTTAAAGCCGGGGAGCTGTTTTTT.

For the CDR3, the DNA is TGTGCCAGCAGAAAAAGAGCGCTACAGGTACGTCAGCCCCAGCATTTT. It codes for CASRKRALQVRQPQHF. The rearrangement uses TRBV28 and TRBJ1-5; weak D call: TRBD1 (5 bases). Deletions cut 6 bases from V and 6 bases from J, with 21 bases between. The CDR3 runs to 16 residues. Germline assignment: CDR1 MDHEN and CDR2 SYDVKM.

The rearrangement uses TRBV5-6 and TRBJ2-1; the D gene is possibly TRBD1 (5 bases). Looked up from germline, CDR1 is SGHDT and CDR2 is YYEEEE. The CDR3 totals 17 residues. Trimming took off 4 bases at V and 0 bases at J, with 17 bases between the two ends. CDR3 nucleotide sequence: TGTGCCAGCAGCATCGACAGTTTGGTGAGCTCCTACAATGAGCAGTTCTTC. Protein sequence: CASSIDSLVSSYNEQFF.

V is TRBV6-5 and J is TRBJ2-7; 8 bases are a match to TRBD1. Losses at the gene ends were 7 bases for V and 3 bases for J; bases not matched to a gene: 8. The CDR3 consists of 14 residues. Germline V lookup: CDR1 MNHEY, CDR2 SVGAGI. The DNA for the CDR3 is TGTGCCAGCACGAAGACAGGGGCCCTCTACGAGCAGTACTTC. It is translated as CASTKTGALYEQYF.